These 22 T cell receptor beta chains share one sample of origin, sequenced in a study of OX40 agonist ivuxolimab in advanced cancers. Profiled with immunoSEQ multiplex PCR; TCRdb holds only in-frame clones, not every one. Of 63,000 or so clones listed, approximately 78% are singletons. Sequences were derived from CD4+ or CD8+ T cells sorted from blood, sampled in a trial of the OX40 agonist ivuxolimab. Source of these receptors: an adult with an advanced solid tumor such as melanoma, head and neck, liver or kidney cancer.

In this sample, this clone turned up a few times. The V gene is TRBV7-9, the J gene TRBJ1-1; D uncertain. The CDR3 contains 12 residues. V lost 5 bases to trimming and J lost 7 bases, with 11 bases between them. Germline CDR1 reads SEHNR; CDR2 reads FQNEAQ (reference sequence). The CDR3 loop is CASSGYRNEAFF. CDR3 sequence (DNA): TGTGCCAGCAGCGGCTACAGAAATGAAGCTTTCTTT.

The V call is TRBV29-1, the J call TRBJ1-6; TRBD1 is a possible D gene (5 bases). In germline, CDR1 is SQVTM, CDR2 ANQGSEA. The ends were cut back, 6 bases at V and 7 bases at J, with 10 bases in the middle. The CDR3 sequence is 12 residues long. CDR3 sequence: CSVGTGNSPLHF. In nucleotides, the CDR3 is TGCAGCGTCGGGACGGGGAATTCACCCCTCCACTTT.

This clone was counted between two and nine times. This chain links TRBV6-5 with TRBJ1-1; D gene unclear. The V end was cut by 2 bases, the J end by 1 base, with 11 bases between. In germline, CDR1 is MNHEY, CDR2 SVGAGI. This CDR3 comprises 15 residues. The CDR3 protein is CASSYRGVGNTEAFF. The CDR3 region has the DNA TGTGCCAGCAGTTACCGCGGCGTCGGGAACACTGAAGCTTTCTTT.

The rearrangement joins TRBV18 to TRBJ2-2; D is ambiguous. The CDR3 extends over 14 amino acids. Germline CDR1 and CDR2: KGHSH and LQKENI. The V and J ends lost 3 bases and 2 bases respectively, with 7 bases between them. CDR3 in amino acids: CASSPLLNTGELFF. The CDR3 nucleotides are TGTGCCAGCTCACCTCTCCTAAACACCGGGGAGCTGTTTTTT.

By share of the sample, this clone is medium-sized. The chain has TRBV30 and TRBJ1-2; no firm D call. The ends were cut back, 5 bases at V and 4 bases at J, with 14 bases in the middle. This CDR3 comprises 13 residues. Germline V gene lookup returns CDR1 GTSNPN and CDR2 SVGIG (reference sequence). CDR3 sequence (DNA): TGTGCCTGGGAGCCGGGCCCATTCTATGGCTACACCTTC. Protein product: CAWEPGPFYGYTF.

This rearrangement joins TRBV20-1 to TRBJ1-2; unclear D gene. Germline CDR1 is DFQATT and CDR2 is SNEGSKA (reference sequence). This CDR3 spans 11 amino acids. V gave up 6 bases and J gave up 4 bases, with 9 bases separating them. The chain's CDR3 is CSARAGYGYTF. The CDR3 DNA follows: TGCAGTGCCCGGGCCGGCTATGGCTACACCTTC.

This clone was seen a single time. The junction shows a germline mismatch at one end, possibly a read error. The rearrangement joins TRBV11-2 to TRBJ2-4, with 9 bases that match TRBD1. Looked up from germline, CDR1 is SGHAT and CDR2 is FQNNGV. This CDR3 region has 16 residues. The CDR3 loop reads CASSVEGQGRQNIQYF. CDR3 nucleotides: TGTGCCAGCAGCGTAGAGGGACAGGGTCGTCAAAACATTCAGTACTTC.

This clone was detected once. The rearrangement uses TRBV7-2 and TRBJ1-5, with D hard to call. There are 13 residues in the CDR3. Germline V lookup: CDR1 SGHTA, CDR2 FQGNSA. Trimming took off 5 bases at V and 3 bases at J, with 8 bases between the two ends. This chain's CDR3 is CASSPAVNQPQHF. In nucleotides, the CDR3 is TGTGCCAGCAGCCCGGCCGTCAATCAGCCCCAGCATTTT.

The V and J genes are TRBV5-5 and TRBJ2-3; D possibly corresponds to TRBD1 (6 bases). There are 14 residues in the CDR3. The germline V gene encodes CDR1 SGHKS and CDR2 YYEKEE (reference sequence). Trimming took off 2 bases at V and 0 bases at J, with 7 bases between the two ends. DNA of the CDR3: TGTGCCAGCAGCTTCACAGGGAGCACAGATACGCAGTATTTT. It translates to CASSFTGSTDTQYF.

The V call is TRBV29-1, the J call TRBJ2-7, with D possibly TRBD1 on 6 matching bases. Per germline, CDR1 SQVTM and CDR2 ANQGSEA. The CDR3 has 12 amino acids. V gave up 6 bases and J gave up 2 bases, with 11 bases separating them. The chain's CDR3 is CSVMTGPYEQYF. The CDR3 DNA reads TGCAGCGTCATGACAGGCCCCTACGAGCAGTACTTC.

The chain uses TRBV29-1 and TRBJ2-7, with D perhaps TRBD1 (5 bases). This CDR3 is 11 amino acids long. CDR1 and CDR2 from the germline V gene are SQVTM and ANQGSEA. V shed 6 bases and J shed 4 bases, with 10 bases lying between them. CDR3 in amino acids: CSVADTYEQYF. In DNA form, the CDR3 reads TGCAGCGTGGCGGACACGTACGAGCAGTACTTC.

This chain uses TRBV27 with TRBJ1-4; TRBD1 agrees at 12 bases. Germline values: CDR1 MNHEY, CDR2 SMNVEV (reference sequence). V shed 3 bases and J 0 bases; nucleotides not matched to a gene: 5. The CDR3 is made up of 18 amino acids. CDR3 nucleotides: TGTGCCAGCAGTTTGTGGGGACAGGGGGCGGCAACTAATGAAAAACTGTTTTTT. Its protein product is CASSLWGQGAATNEKLFF.

The CDR3 nucleotides read TGTGCCAGCAGCGAGATCAGGGGGTCCGGGGAGCAGTACTTC. Protein product: CASSEIRGSGEQYF. The chain employs TRBV6-5 and TRBJ2-7; the match to TRBD1 covers 7 bases. CDR1 is MNHEY and CDR2 is SVGAGI in the germline V gene. V lost 6 bases and J lost 7; bases outside the gene matches: 12. This CDR3 contains 14 residues.

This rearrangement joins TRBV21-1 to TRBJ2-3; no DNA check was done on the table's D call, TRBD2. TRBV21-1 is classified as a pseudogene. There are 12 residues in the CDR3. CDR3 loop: CAQEAVRGTQYF. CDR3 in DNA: TGTGCTCAGGAGGCGGTCCGGGGTACGCAGTATTTT.

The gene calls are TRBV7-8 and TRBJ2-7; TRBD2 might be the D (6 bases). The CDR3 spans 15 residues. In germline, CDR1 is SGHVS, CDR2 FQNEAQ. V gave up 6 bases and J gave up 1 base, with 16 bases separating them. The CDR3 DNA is TGTGCCAGCAGTCCCAATCGGGACTTGTCCTACGAGCAGTACTTC. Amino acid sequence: CASSPNRDLSYEQYF.

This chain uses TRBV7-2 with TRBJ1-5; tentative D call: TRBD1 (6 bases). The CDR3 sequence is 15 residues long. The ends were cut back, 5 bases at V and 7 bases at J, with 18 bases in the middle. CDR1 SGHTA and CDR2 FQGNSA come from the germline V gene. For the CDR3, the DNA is TGTGCCAGCAGCGGAGGGGGGGGGTTCGGCCAGCCCCAGCATTTT. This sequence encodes CASSGGGGFGQPQHF.

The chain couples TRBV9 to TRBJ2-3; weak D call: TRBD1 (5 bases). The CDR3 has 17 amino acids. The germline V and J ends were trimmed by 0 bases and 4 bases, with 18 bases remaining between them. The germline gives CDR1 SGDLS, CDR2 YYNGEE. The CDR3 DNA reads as TGTGCCAGCAGCGTAGGTGGGGCGGCTAGGCTGGCAGATACGCAGTATTTT. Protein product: CASSVGGAARLADTQYF. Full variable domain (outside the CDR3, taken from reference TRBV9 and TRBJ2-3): DSGVTQTPKHLITATGQRVTLRCSPRSGDLSVYWYQQSLDQGLQFLIQYYNGEERAKGNILERFSAQQFPDLHSELNLSSLELGDSALYFCASSVGGAARLADTQYFGPGTRLTVL.

Written as DNA, the CDR3 is TGTGCCAGCAGCTCCCCCCCTCCGGGACAGGCTATACCCCAGCATTTT. It encodes CASSSPPPGQAIPQHF. V gene TRBV6-6 combines with J gene TRBJ1-5, with 8 bases fitting TRBD1. V was clipped by 6 bases and J by 10 bases; unmatched bases: 17. Germline V gene lookup returns CDR1 MNHNY and CDR2 SVGAGI (reference sequence). The CDR3 is made up of 16 amino acids.

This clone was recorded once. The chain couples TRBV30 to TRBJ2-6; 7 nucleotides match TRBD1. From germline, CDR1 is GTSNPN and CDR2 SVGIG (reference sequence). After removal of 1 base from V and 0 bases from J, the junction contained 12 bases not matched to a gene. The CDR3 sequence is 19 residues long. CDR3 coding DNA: TGTGCCTGGAGTGGGAAGGGCAGGGGGTCATACTCTGGGGCCAACGTCCTGACTTTC. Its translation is CAWSGKGRGSYSGANVLTF. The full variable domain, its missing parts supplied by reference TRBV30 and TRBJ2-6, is SQTIHQWPATLVQPVGSPLSLECTVEGTSNPNLYWYRQAAGRGLQLLFYSVGIGQISSEVPQNLSASRPQDRQFILSSKKLLLSDSGFYLCAWSGKGRGSYSGANVLTFGAGSRLTVL.

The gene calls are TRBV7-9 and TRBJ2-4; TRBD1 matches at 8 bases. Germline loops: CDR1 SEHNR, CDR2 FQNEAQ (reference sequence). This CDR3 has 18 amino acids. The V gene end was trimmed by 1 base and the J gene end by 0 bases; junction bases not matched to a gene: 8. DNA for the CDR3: TGTGCCAGCAGCTTAGGGACAGGGATGGAAATAGCCAAAAACATTCAGTACTTC. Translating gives CASSLGTGMEIAKNIQYF.

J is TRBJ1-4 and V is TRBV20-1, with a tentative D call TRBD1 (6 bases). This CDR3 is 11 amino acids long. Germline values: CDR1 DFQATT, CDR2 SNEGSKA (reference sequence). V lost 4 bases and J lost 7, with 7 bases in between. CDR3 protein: CSAKGGEKLFF. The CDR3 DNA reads TGCAGTGCTAAAGGGGGTGAAAAACTGTTTTTT.

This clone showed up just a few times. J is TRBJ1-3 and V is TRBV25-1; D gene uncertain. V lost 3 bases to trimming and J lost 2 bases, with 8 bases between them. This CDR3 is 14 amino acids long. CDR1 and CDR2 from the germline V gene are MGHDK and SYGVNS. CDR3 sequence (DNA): TGTGCCAGCAGTGAGGAGAAGACTGGAAACACCATATATTTT. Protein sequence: CASSEEKTGNTIYF.